The rows below give T cell receptor beta chains drawn from one sample of a study of PD-1 blockade in classical Hodgkin lymphoma. The method was immunoSEQ multiplex PCR; TCRdb's version includes in-frame clones alone and lacks a portion of them. The data hold roughly 20,000 clones, with around 70% observed a single time. The sequences come from CD4+ T cells from blood, collected before the fourth cycle of nivolumab. Receptors originate from a human donor with classical Hodgkin lymphoma. Each CDR3 is given with its conserved first and last residue. A D gene is named only where the DNA matches it firmly.

>TRBV9|TRBD1|TRBJ1-1
CASSETDRGRWDTEAFF
>TRBV6-5|NA|TRBJ2-5
CASSYGRTPQHF
>TRBV28|NA|TRBJ2-2
CASSLGNTGELFF
>TRBV19|NA|TRBJ1-3
CASSPPSGNTIYF
>TRBV2|NA|TRBJ1-5
CASRRGDWQPQHF
>TRBV15|NA|TRBJ2-3
CATSRVWTTDTQYF
>TRBV28|TRBD2|TRBJ2-1
CASSPLFVWTSGPTYNEQFF
>TRBV5-4|TRBD2|TRBJ2-7
CASSLAGKHYEQYF
>TRBV5-6|NA|TRBJ1-1
CASSLDQPLVRSTEAFF
>TRBV7-3|NA|TRBJ1-1
CASSLDGALNTEAFF
>TRBV7-8|NA|TRBJ2-1
CASSLTSTYNEQFF
>TRBV21-1|NA|TRBJ2-5
CASSKVESSGTQYF
>TRBV4-1|TRBD1|TRBJ1-1
CASTGRGQGRYTEAFF
>TRBV7-2|NA|TRBJ2-2
CASSPGPDTGELFF
>TRBV18|TRBD1|TRBJ1-1
CASSLGQGNTEAFF
>TRBV7-9|NA|TRBJ1-3
CASSLDLYVYSGNTIYF
>TRBV6-6|TRBD2|TRBJ2-3
CASRTTGTSTADTQYF
>TRBV29-1|NA|TRBJ2-2
CSVRRDTGTGELFF
>TRBV5-4|NA|TRBJ1-1
CASSLGRTEAFF
>TRBV4-1|TRBD1|TRBJ2-6
CASSQRDRGTGANVLTF
>TRBV5-1|TRBD2|TRBJ2-1
CASSLNSGNYNEQFF
>TRBV9|NA|TRBJ1-1
CASGGQNTEAFF
>TRBV19|TRBD1|TRBJ2-1
CASSIEAGGNNEQFF
>TRBV9|NA|TRBJ2-3
CASSPTLAGRTTDTQYF
>TRBV2|NA|TRBJ1-1
CASTGERGTEAFF
>TRBV27|NA|TRBJ2-5
CASSLFGGETQYF
>TRBV25-1|NA|TRBJ2-1
CASRTTGKGGNEQFF
>TRBV5-1|TRBD2|TRBJ2-5
CASSLGREGETQYF
>TRBV7-2|NA|TRBJ1-4
CASSLNNNEKLFF
>TRBV4-3|TRBD1|TRBJ1-2
CASSQDEGAYGGYTF
>TRBV6-6|NA|TRBJ1-4
CASSERTNEKLFF
>TRBV6-6|NA|TRBJ1-1
CASSSTVTEAFF
>TRBV11-2|NA|TRBJ2-1
CASSLRRAGIHEQFF
>TRBV29-1|NA|TRBJ2-5
CSVARGGGQETQYF
>TRBV10-3|NA|TRBJ2-1
CAISESANEQFF
>TRBV20-1|NA|TRBJ2-5
CSAGMGGTQYF
>TRBV5-8|TRBD2|TRBJ2-3
CASNPLGGGSTDTQYF
>TRBV2|TRBD1|TRBJ1-1
CASSGQGPGVTEAFF
>TRBV11-2|TRBD2|TRBJ2-7
CASSSYGTSETYEQYF
>TRBV5-6|NA|TRBJ2-5
CASSLFWRQETQYF